The clone carrying this TCR beta chain was counted only a few times. Its antigen is unidentified. This record belongs to a study of CD8 T cells in ankylosing spondylitis. One entry per CDR3 protein, called by TCRdb with MiXCR from the 5' RACE reads. Of about 340,000 distinct CDR3 sequences listed, roughly 15% were seen once; the top ten hold about 1.1%. Germline V gene lookup returns CDR1 MNHNS and CDR2 SASEGT. Germline trimming cut 10 bases from V and 4 bases from J; bases unmatched to any gene: 12. The CDR3 is made up of 15 amino acids. Broader study findings: A motif of fewer than ten highly homologous TCR beta variants was seen as apparently characteristic of ankylosing spondylitis blood. Disease-linked clones reportedly showed significant enrichment in matched ankylosing spondylitis synovial fluid.

The sequence was collected from a male donor with ankylosing spondylitis or in good health (not recorded which). The sample comprised blood, either unsorted or a sorted T cell fraction (not recorded which). V gene TRBV6-1 combines with J gene TRBJ2-2, with 7 bases lining up with TRBD1. The DNA of the CDR3 is TGTGCCACCGTTGAGGGACAGACAACCACCGGGGAGCTGTTTTTT. This encodes CATVEGQTTTGELFF.